This T cell receptor beta chain was identified during a study of regulatory T cells in long-lasting Graves disease. General study findings and limits: Persistent cases of Graves' showed reduced TCR diversity relative to newly diagnosed patients. Newly diagnosed patients shared 850 to 1,000 public clonotypes; persistent patients shared 2,500 to 3,000.

Germline lookup yields CDR1 MNHEY and CDR2 SVGAGI. This CDR3 is built from 19 residues. The V and J ends lost 2 bases and 2 bases, in that order; junction bases with no gene match: 16. A remark on this clonotype: The antigen remains undetermined.

Sample time point: newly diagnosed GD, antithyroid drugs for less than 3 months. TCR sequences were obtained from RNA taken from PBMCs. Both iRepertoire HTBI primers and Arm-PCR of CDR3 regions were used to build the TCR beta libraries. TCRdb passed the multiplex PCR reads through MiXCR, listing each CDR3 protein once. The sample has some 370,000 distinct CDR3 sequences; about an eighth are singletons. These records were also assigned to another study, of T cells in Graves' hyperthyroidism and ophthalmopathy. That study reports: Using the HTBI primer set, a first-round RT-PCR was run on the TCR CDR3.

The gene calls are TRBV6-5 and TRBJ1-2, with 8 bases matching TRBD1. Specimen: peripheral blood mononuclear cells (PBMCs), collected at new diagnosis, from a patient treated with antithyroid drugs. The clonotype originates from a young woman with Graves disease. CDR3 region: CASSYQGAQVLGLNYGYTF. The CDR3 region has the DNA TGTGCCAGCAGTTACCAGGGGGCGCAGGTTTTAGGGCTCAACTATGGCTACACCTTC.